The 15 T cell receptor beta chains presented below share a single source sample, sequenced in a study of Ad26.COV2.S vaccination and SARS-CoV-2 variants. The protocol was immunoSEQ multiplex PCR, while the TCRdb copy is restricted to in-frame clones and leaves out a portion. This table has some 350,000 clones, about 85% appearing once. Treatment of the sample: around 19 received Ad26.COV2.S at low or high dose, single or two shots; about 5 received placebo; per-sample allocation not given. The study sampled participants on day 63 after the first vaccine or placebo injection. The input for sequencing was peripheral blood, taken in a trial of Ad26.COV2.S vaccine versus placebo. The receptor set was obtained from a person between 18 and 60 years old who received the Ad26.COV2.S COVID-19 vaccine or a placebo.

This chain's CDR3 is CASSYPSNHTQYF. The CDR3 DNA follows: TGTGCCAGCAGTTACCCCTCGAACCATACGCAGTATTTT. This chain joins TRBV6-2 or TRBV6-3 and TRBJ2-3, with D unresolved. Germline CDR1 MNHEY, CDR2 SVGEGT. The CDR3 has 13 residues. Trimming cost V 2 bases and J 7 bases, with 10 bases left between them.

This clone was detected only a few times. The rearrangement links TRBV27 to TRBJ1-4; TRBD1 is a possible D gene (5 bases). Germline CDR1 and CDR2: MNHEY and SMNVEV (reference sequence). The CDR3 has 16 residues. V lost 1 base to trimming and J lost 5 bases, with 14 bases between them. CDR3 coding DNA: TGTGCCAGCAGTTTATTCCCGGGACTCACGAATGAAAAACTGTTTTTT. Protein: CASSLFPGLTNEKLFF. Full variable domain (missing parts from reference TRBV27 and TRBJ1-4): EAQVTQNPRYLITVTGKKLTVTCSQNMNHEYMSWYRQDPGLGLRQIYYSMNVEVTDKGDVPEGYKVSRKEKRNFPLILESPSPNQTSLYFCASSLFPGLTNEKLFFGSGTQLSVL.

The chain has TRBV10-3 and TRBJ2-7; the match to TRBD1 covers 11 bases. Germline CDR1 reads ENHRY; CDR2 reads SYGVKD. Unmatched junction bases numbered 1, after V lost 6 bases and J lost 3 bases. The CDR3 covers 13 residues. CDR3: CAIRGTGGYEQYF. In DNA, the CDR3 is TGTGCCATCAGAGGGACAGGGGGCTACGAGCAGTACTTC.

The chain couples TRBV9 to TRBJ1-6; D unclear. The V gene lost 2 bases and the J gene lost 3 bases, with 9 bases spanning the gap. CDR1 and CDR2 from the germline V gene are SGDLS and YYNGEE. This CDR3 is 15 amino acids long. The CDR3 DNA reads TGTGCCAGCAGCGTGGAGCCGAGCTATAATTCACCCCTCCACTTT. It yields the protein CASSVEPSYNSPLHF.

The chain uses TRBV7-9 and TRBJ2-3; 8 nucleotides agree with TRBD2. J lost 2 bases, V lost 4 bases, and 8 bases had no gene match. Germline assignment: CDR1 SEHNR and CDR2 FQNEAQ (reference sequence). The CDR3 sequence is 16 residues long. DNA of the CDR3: TGTGCCAGCAGCTCCAAAGCGGGGGCCTCCACAGATACGCAGTATTTT. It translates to CASSSKAGASTDTQYF.

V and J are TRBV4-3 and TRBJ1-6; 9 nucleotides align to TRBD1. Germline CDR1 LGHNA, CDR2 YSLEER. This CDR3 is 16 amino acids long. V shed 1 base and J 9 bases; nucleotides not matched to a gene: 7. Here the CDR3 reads CASSQAATGGPSPLHF. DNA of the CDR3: TGCGCCAGCAGCCAAGCGGCGACAGGGGGTCCTTCACCCCTCCACTTT.

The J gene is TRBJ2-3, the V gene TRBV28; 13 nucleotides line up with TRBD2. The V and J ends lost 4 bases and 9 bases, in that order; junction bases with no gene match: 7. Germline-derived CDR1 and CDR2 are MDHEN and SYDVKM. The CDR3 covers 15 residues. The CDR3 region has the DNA TGTGCCAGCAGTTGGACTAGCGGGAGTCGGAGGACGCAGTATTTT. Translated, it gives CASSWTSGSRRTQYF.

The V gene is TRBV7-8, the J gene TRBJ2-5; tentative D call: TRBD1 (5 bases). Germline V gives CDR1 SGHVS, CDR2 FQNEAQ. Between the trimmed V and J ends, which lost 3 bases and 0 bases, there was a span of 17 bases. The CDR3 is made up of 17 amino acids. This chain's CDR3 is CASSLPLLGRYQETQYF. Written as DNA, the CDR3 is TGTGCCAGCAGCTTGCCCCTTTTGGGGCGGTACCAAGAGACCCAGTACTTC.

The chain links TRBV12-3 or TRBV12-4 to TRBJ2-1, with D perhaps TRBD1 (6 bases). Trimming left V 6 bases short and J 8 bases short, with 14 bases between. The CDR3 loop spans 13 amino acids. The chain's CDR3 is CASSNNRDHEQFF. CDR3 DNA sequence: TGTGCCAGCAGCAACAACAGGGACCATGAGCAGTTCTTC.

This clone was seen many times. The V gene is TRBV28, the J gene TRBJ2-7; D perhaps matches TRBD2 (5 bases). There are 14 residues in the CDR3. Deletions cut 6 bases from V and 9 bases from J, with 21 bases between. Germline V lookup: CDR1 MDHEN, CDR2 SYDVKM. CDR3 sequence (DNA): TGTGCCAGCAGCCTCAGCGGACTCTACGTAGGGCAGTACTTC. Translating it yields CASSLSGLYVGQYF.

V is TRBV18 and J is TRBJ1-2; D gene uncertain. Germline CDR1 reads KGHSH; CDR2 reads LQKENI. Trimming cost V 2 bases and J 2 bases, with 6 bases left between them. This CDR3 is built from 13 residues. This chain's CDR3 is CASSPYGNYGYTF. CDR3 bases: TGTGCCAGCTCACCATACGGGAACTATGGCTACACCTTC.

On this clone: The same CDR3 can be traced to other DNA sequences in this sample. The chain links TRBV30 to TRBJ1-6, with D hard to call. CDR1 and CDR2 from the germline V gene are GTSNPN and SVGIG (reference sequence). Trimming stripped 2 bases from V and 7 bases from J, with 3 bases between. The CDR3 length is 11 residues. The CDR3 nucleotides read TGTGCCTGGAGTCTCAATTCACCCCTCCACTTT. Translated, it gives CAWSLNSPLHF.

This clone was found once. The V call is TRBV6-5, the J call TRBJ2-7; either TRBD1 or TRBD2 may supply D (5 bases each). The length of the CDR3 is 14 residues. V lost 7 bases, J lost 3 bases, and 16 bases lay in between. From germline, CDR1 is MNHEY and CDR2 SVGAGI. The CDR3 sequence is CASTKGDPRYEQYF. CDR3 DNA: TGTGCCAGCACCAAAGGGGACCCGCGCTACGAGCAGTACTTC.

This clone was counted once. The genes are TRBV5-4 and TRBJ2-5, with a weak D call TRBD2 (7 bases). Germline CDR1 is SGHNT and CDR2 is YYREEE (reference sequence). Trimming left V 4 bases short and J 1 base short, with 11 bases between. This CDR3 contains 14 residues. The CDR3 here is CASSGGGSQETQYF. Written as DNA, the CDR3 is TGTGCCAGCAGCGGCGGGGGCAGCCAAGAGACCCAGTACTTC.

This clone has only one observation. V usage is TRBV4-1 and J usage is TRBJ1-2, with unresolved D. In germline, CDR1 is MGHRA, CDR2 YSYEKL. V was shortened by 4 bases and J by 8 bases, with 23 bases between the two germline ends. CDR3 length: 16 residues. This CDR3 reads CASSPQFNGGTRGYTF. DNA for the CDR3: TGCGCCAGCAGCCCACAGTTTAACGGAGGAACTAGGGGCTACACCTTC.